The TCR beta chain under discussion was sequenced for a study of Graves' ophthalmopathy and Graves' hyperthyroidism. Whole-study findings and limits: The study's model predicted ophthalmopathy progression at about 71% sensitivity and about 72% specificity. Using a 13-signature model, the authors split ophthalmopathy from stable hyperthyroidism, with roughly 90% sensitivity and around 76% specificity.

About this clonotype itself: Its antigen remains unidentified.

Roughly 9 ml of fresh blood yielded the PBMCs by density gradient. Trimming left V 1 base short and J 0 bases short, with 13 bases between. Germline V gives CDR1 SQVTM, CDR2 ANQGSEA. CDR3 length: 15 amino acids. RNA transcripts yielded amplified TCR beta CDR3 regions. Amplification began with first-round RT-PCR using HTBI primers, then second-round multiplex PCR was performed. One entry per CDR3 protein results from TCRdb running MiXCR on the multiplex PCR reads. The table includes about 700,000 distinct CDR3 sequences, 40% detected once. The source is an adult man with Graves' ophthalmopathy. V gene TRBV29-1 combines with J gene TRBJ2-7; possible D gene TRBD1, 6 bases. The sample taken for sequencing was peripheral blood. In DNA form, the CDR3 reads TGCAGCGTTGAAGTGGGCAGGGGAAGCTCCTACGAGCAGTACTTC. It encodes CSVEVGRGSSYEQYF.